Included here is one TCR beta chain sequence, with context. Its antigen is still unknown. Method: immunoSEQ multiplex PCR; TCRdb's copy keeps in-frame clones and lacks some. This sample has roughly 65,000 clones, with around 90% found just once. This entry comes from a study of cytomegalovirus exposure and HLA in healthy donors. Whole-study results and caveats: Cytomegalovirus association was assigned to 150 to 200 TCR beta chains. Despite most TCR sequences being rare, some public TCRs occurred in many donors. A few chains tied to CMV proved CMV antigen-specific in vitro.

Sequenced sample: PBMCs. The origin of this receptor is a man aged 18 to 29 in good health and CMV-seronegative.

The CDR3 DNA sequence: TGCGCCAGCAGCTTAACGACTAGCTCCTACAATGAGCAGTTCTTC. Protein: CASSLTTSSYNEQFF. The chain is built from TRBV5-1 and TRBJ2-1, with D maybe TRBD2 (6 bases). The ends were cut back, 2 bases at V and 0 bases at J, with 9 bases in the middle. The CDR3 is 15 residues long. Germline V gives CDR1 SGHRS, CDR2 YFSETQ.